Each of the 12 T cell receptor beta chains below was sequenced from the same sample in a study of breast tumors, draining lymph nodes, adjacent tissues. TCRdb ran MiXCR on the multiplex PCR reads and lists one entry per CDR3 protein. The repertoire has around 290,000 distinct CDR3 sequences, 30% of them found once; the top ten carry more than 1%. Samples came from axillary lymph nodes draining the breast cancer. The sequenced material came from axillary lymph node tissue. The receptors were sampled from a female donor with breast cancer. Some clones in this sample may be carry-over from other donors' samples.

This clonotype was seen many times. The chain couples TRBV20-1 to TRBJ2-5; D assignment may be TRBD1 or TRBD2 (5 bases each). Germline CDR1 DFQATT, CDR2 SNEGSKA (reference sequence). The CDR3 has 14 amino acids. V shed 6 bases and J shed 4 bases, with 18 bases lying between them. The CDR3: CSARSDWGRETQYF. The CDR3 DNA is TGCAGTGCCCGATCGGACTGGGGCAGAGAGACCCAGTACTTC.

This clonotype has ten or more counts. The gene calls are TRBV12-3 or TRBV12-4 and TRBJ2-7; 7 nucleotides agree with TRBD2. The CDR3 has 15 amino acids. Trimming took 3 bases from V and 2 from J; bases not matched to a gene: 7. CDR3 sequence (DNA): TGTGCCAGCAGTTTTAAGCGGGACGGTCCCTACGAGCAGTACTTC. Its translation: CASSFKRDGPYEQYF.

Of note for this clonotype: A single base separates this from a much larger clone, so it may be a read error. V and J are TRBV2 and TRBJ2-5; 7 bases map to TRBD1. The V segment lost 6 bases and the J segment 0 bases; nucleotides outside the gene matches: 4. This CDR3 comprises 14 residues. The germline V gene has CDR1 SNHLY and CDR2 FYNNEI. The CDR3 DNA sequence: TGTGCCAGCAGAAACAGGGGCCACCAAGAGACCCAGTACTTC. This translates into CASRNRGHQETQYF.

This clonotype was detected a few times. This chain joins TRBV3-1 and TRBJ1-2; a possible D gene is TRBD1 (5 bases). V was trimmed by 1 base and J by 8 bases, leaving 17 bases between them. CDR1 and CDR2 (germline): LGHDT, YNNKEL (reference sequence). The CDR3 covers 15 residues. As DNA, the CDR3 is TGTGCCAGCAGCCAAGTCCCAGGGTATTCACAGGGCTACACCTTC. This sequence encodes CASSQVPGYSQGYTF.

This clonotype was seen repeatedly, ten times or more. The chain couples TRBV7-9 to TRBJ2-1; D unresolved. The CDR3 sequence is 13 residues long. Germline V CDR1 and CDR2: SEHNR, FQNEAQ (reference sequence). V gave up 1 base and J gave up 5 bases, with 6 bases separating them. The CDR3 DNA is TGTGCCAGCAGCTTAGATGTTGACAATGAGCAGTTCTTC. As protein: CASSLDVDNEQFF.

In the case of this clonotype: It may be a read error: a sequence one base away is much more abundant. V and J are TRBV5-5 and TRBJ1-2; D unresolved. This CDR3 is built from 15 residues. Trimming removed 1 base from V and 5 bases from J, with 15 bases in between. Germline V gene data show CDR1 as SGHKS and CDR2 as YYEKEE (reference sequence). The DNA for the CDR3 is TGTGCCAGCAGCTTGCAAGGCGCGGGTTCGTATGGCTACACCTTC. Translating gives CASSLQGAGSYGYTF.

There are a few counts of this clonotype. A much larger clone lies one base from this, so it may be a read error. V is TRBV6-1 and J is TRBJ2-5; D ambiguous. V was shortened by 4 bases and J by 7 bases, with 16 bases between the two germline ends. The CDR3 is 14 amino acids. Germline V gene sequence: CDR1 MNHNS, CDR2 SASEGT. The CDR3 sequence: CASSGATLYSTQYF. In DNA, the CDR3 is TGTGCCAGCAGTGGAGCGACACTCTATTCGACCCAGTACTTC.

V is TRBV3-1 and J is TRBJ2-1, with 9 nucleotides matching TRBD1. Germline V lookup: CDR1 LGHDT, CDR2 YNNKEL (reference sequence). The V gene end was trimmed by 6 bases and the J gene end by 10 bases; junction bases not matched to a gene: 7. This CDR3 spans 13 amino acids. The CDR3 region has the DNA TGTGCCAGCAGGGCGACAGGGGGAATAGAGCAGTTCTTC. Amino acid sequence: CASRATGGIEQFF.

This clonotype was picked up many times. The chain is built from TRBV7-9 and TRBJ2-2; possibly TRBD1 for D (6 bases). Germline V gives CDR1 SEHNR, CDR2 FQNEAQ (reference sequence). The CDR3 has 15 residues. The germline V and J ends were trimmed by 3 bases and 2 bases, with 10 bases remaining between them. Here the CDR3 reads CASSFRTENTGELFF. The DNA of the CDR3 is TGTGCCAGCAGCTTCAGGACAGAAAACACCGGGGAGCTGTTTTTT.

This clonotype has only one observation. A read error is possible here, since a much larger clone lies one base away. CDR3 sequence: CASSQVGIDTQYF. The CDR3 DNA reads TGCGCCAGCAGCCAAGTTGGGATAGATACGCAGTATTTT. This sequence joins TRBV4-3 and TRBJ2-3; D remains unclear. The CDR3 spans 13 residues. The V gene's germline CDR1 is LGHNA and CDR2 YSLEER. V gave up 1 base and J gave up 5 bases, with 7 bases separating them.

Notes on this clonotype: In this CDR3 the conserved last residue, phenylalanine or tryptophan, is missing, so a read error is likely. It is unclear where the CDR3 begins or ends on the DNA, so no DNA is shown, and the CDR3 is as TCRdb lists it. This chain links TRBV12-3 or TRBV12-4 with TRBJ1-4. The CDR3 extends over 11 residues, inclusive of both ends. This chain's CDR3 is CASSPQSSGLE.

In its sample, this clonotype was seen many times. This chain links TRBV11-3 with TRBJ2-7, with 7 bases matching TRBD1. J gave up 4 bases and V 1 base, and 4 bases lay outside the gene matches. Per germline, CDR1 SGHNT and CDR2 YENEEA. This CDR3 spans 14 amino acids. Here the CDR3 DNA reads TGTGCCAGCAGCTTAGGACAGGGTTTTTACGAGCAGTACTTC. Translation: CASSLGQGFYEQYF.